This paragraph reports one T cell receptor (beta chain). There is no known antigen for this receptor. No base-level quality is on record; no much larger clone is a single base apart. The data belong to a study of T cell responses to AZD1222 COVID-19 vaccine (dated by TCRdb to the early 2020s). Broadly, across the study: TCR sequencing covered over 230 trial participants: some 210 given two doses of AZD1222 and 26 given two doses of MenACWY control vaccine. Trial participants were enrolled by age into 18-55, 56-69 and 70-plus year subgroups, with roughly 160, 29 and 62 TCR-sequenced participants respectively. Study-wide conclusions, independent of this receptor: Because no day 14 peak-response samples were available, the repertoires could be characterized only after the peak T cell response. Reportedly, almost half of the unique spike-specific TCRs recognized epitopes lying outside the regions that are mutated in the B.1.351 and B.1.1.7 variants. Participants were mostly white British, with more females than males. The authors suggested clonal diversity may have been underestimated. After two AZD1222 doses, both the breadth and the depth of spike-specific TCRs were significantly higher than at day 0 and than in MenACWY recipients. The vaccine-associated CD4 TCRs covered the entire spike protein, and the dominant responses fell in regions 160-218 and 743-854. Conclusions about previously exposed vaccinees were limited because only 5 or 6 AZD1222 recipients were SARS-CoV-2 seropositive at baseline. The 56-69-year group was small, and its depth increase did not reach significance, likely because of low power.

Including cysteine and phenylalanine, the CDR3 has 13 amino acids. Just the 39-base CDR3 DNA is kept, in frame starting at base 1. Sequences ENHRY (CDR1) and SYGVKD (CDR2) are obtained from the germline V gene. V sheds 3 bases and J sheds 5 bases, leaving 10 bases between their ends. The CDR3 regions of human TCRbeta chains were subjected to immunosequencing. The study's processing was this. TCRs in the repertoires were matched against a reference library of SARS-CoV-2-specific TCRs that had been generated with the MIRA antigen-specificity platform. Breadth was defined as the fraction of unique TCRs that were SARS-CoV-2-associated, and depth was defined as the fraction of total T cells that were SARS-CoV-2-associated. Using the MIRA data, each spike-specific TCR was assigned both to the spike region to which the TCR was reactive and to a CD4 or CD8 class. Log10-transformed breadth and depth values were compared by one-way ANOVA with Sidak's multiple comparisons tests. TCRdb mirrors the immuneACCESS table, restricted to in-frame sequences. Some clones are absent from its copies; in checked studies, under half trace to an unresolved V gene, and the reason for the others is unknown. V, J and clone size were drawn from that table, and D and trimming were deduced from the DNA. This sample is represented by fewer than 150,000 clones; 80% to 90% of them were singletons. The top ten hold approximately 8.8% of the sample.

Per the publication, the time point label means: about 28 days (+/-7) after the second vaccine dose. Because spike-specific TCR depth and breadth did not differ between the two schedules, AZD1222 recipients who got a second dose at roughly 4 weeks were pooled with those who got a second dose at roughly 12 weeks. Vaccinee samples were obtained from the UK trials COV001 and COV002, which included a single-blind randomized controlled phase 2/3 trial of AZD1222 (ChAdOx1 nCoV-19) in healthy adults. Trial participant PBMC samples were collected at day 0 and day 28 after the second dose for TCRbeta chain sequencing.

The sample consisted of peripheral blood, taken 28 days after the second AZD1222 dose. The sequence links TRBV10-3 to TRBJ2-5; too little of a D gene remains to name it. This clonotype originated in an adult who received the AZD1222 COVID-19 vaccine. The CDR3 is CAISEAGQETQYF. DNA sequence: TGTGCCATCAGTGAAGCCGGCCAGGAGACCCAGTACTTC.